This TCR beta chain was sequenced in a study of regulatory T cells in long-lasting Graves disease (dated by TCRdb to about 2021). Concerning the study at large: Patients with newly diagnosed Graves' disease had been on antithyroid drugs for under 3 months. This study used TCR sequencing and RNA sequencing of peripheral blood to compare persistent Graves' disease patients against newly diagnosed Graves' disease patients. The study was conducted in China and was registered as a clinical trial. A total of 33 samples were covered by TCR sequencing, comprising approximately 13 persistent and 20 or so newly diagnosed Graves' disease patients.

The library was built by means of multiplex PCR. Reads for this sample came from an Illumina HiSeq 4000. CDR3 regions were amplified by Arm-PCR with iRepertoire HTBI primers to construct TCR beta libraries. Gel purification was performed on PCR products prior to sequencing. On the study's bioinformatics: A total of fewer than 80 TRBV and approximately 13 TRBJ segments were identified across samples and were used for gene usage analysis of CDR3 amino acid clonotypes. Filtered high-quality paired reads were merged into contigs using COPE and FqMerger. BLAST was used to align contigs to IMGT TRBV, TRBD and TRBJ reference genes, and CDR3 was defined according to IMGT. Any clonotype with a frequency above 0.1% was counted as a highly expanded clone. Shannon entropy served as the measure of repertoire diversity, while the Gini coefficient captured V-J evenness. A clonotype found in more than one individual was treated as public. TCRdb redid the processing of the public reads, applying fastp at Q25 and MiXCR, and retained in-frame beta chains. Here each entry gathers all rows of one CDR3 protein and keeps the most common genes and DNA. Clone size and V and J calls follow TCRdb, not the original study. Here the sample has about 560,000 distinct CDR3 sequences; 15% to 20% occur a single time. The top ten clones comprise approximately 12% of the sample.

Trimming leaves V shorter by 5 bases and J shorter by 6 bases, with the junction holding 9 bases beyond the gene matches. Inclusive of the bounding cysteine and phenylalanine, the CDR3 is 15 residues long. The retained sequence is limited to the CDR3, 45 bases, with the frame set at the first base. Sample time point, as interpreted from the label and publication: newly diagnosed GD, antithyroid drugs for less than 3 months. RNA was extracted from PBMCs in TRIzol for both TCR sequencing and RNA sequencing. Graves' disease was diagnosed according to American Thyroid Association guidelines. The patients came from an endocrinology department in Xi'an, China. From each patient, 7.5 to 9.5 milliliters of peripheral blood was collected into an EDTA anticoagulant tube. PBMCs were isolated by Ficoll Paque Plus density gradient separation without further T cell sorting. An Agilent 2100 Bioanalyzer and agarose gel were used to check RNA quality, and a NanoDrop 2000 was used to measure RNA concentration.

Broader findings and caveats from the paper: A larger number of public clonotypes was shared among persistent patients (fewer than 3,000) than among newly diagnosed patients (approximately 930). Persistent disease showed preferential use of TRBV28, TRBJ1-2 and TRBJ2-5, whereas newly diagnosed disease favored TRBV20-1 and TRBJ2-1. Lower TCR Shannon entropy and fewer highly expanded clones were observed in persistent Graves' disease patients than in newly diagnosed patients, which suggested clonal expansion. As a limitation, the authors acknowledged that the small sample size may reduce accuracy. Only peripheral blood was studied, because thyroid tissue, the primary lesion, was inaccessible. Sequencing and analysis were limited to the TCR beta chain.

This clonotype has a count of ten or more. Its cognate antigen has yet to be identified. Nothing much larger sits one base from this clone, and base qualities are not available. The sample was also linked to a second study, of T cells in Graves' hyperthyroidism and ophthalmopathy. As noted in the second study: Stable Graves' hyperthyroidism was defined as no progression to ophthalmopathy during 18 months of follow-up. The hyperthyroidism patients were between 18 and 65 years old and newly diagnosed, with a disease duration of less than 2 months. Patients with uncontrolled infections, other autoimmune diseases, pregnancy or lactation were excluded. Diagnoses were established on the basis of clinical symptoms, serum thyroxine and TRAb, thyroid ultrasound, and orbital computed tomography. A first-round RT-PCR of the TCR CDR3 used the HTBI primer set with the Qiagen OneStep RT-PCR kit. Most expanded thyroid clonotypes (frequency above 0.001) were also found in blood, which suggests that blood repertoires may mirror thyroid immune responses. Ophthalmopathy was separated from stable hyperthyroidism by a 13 V-J signature model, with around 88% sensitivity and just over 81% specificity obtained in cross-validation and 80%/75% obtained in testing. During validation, the model predicted progression to ophthalmopathy a median of about 6.5 months ahead of onset, with around 71% sensitivity and roughly 75% specificity. To identify TCR V-J signatures that set the groups apart, the researchers used a discovery cohort of 100 patients, made up of 40 to 45 with Graves' ophthalmopathy and 57 with stable Graves' hyperthyroidism. Prospective prediction of ophthalmopathy was tested in an independent validation cohort consisting of about 20 hyperthyroidism patients and some 16 patients who later progressed to ophthalmopathy. The 100 or so discovery patients were divided at random into training and test sets in a 7:3 ratio. The study also compared thyroid tissue and blood T-cell repertoires from several Graves' hyperthyroidism patients. Following sampling, methimazole starting at 30 mg daily was given to hyperthyroidism patients, and high-dose intravenous methylprednisolone was given to ophthalmopathy patients. Libraries were constructed in a second round of multiplex PCR, after which size selection and purification were performed. Libraries were sequenced paired-end with 100 bp reads on an Illumina HiSeq2000. SOAPnuke was used to process the raw data, with reads discarded if the reads contained adapters or uncalled bases, had a mean Phred below 15, or lacked an exact constant-primer or identifier match. High-quality paired reads were merged with COPE v1.2.5, and unique nucleotide sequences were defined as clonotypes. MiTCR v1.1 was used to align the clonotypes against IMGT TRBV, TRBD and TRBJ reference segments. The analysis was restricted to V-J combinations with a frequency above 0.0001, which together covered over 99% of the repertoires. The TCS score was defined as the ratio of F50 (clonal expansion) to E x V (chaos), calculated using BLOSUM62-based TCRdist between CDR3 peptides within each V-J. Welch's t-statistics and random forest reduced 500 to 650 V-J features to around 14, which were used in a naive Bayes classifier (R e1071). Sample size was not statistically predetermined, and blinding of investigators to group allocation was not performed. The paper describes TCR Vbeta CDR3 sequencing of around 130 peripheral blood samples, made up of 43 ophthalmopathy patients, some 76 hyperthyroidism patients and roughly 17 progressor patients.

Material: peripheral blood mononuclear cells (PBMCs), obtained at new diagnosis, from a patient treated with antithyroid drugs. Rearrangement joined TRBV12-3 or TRBV12-4 to TRBJ2-1, with 8 bases in between that match TRBD2. The sequence came from a man aged 18 to 35 with Graves disease. Donor details come from another sample of the same person, matched by shared clones. The CDR3: CASSPRAGEGNEQFF. The nucleotide sequence is given as TGTGCCAGCAGTCCAAGAGCGGGAGAGGGCAATGAGCAGTTCTTC.